This entry lists 24 T cell receptor beta chains sequenced from one sample in a study of blood T cells in healthy people across ages. Together with a sample-barcoded 5' primer, a J-beta primer mix was included in a second PCR lasting about 7 to 12 cycles. TCRdb re-derived calls from the 5' RACE reads in MiXCR, one entry per CDR3 protein. The sample holds 1.5 million or so distinct CDR3 sequences, roughly two fifths seen once. Sequencing was performed on blood. The receptors here all came from a woman under 30 in good health.

The V call is TRBV20-1, the J call TRBJ1-1; a possible D gene is TRBD1 (6 bases). This CDR3 has 14 amino acids. Per the germline V gene, CDR1 is DFQATT and CDR2 is SNEGSKA (reference sequence). V was shortened by 6 bases and J by 4 bases, with 18 bases between the two germline ends. The CDR3 coding sequence is TGCAGTGCCCGGGGGGGGGCCCTCCTCACTGAAGCTTTCTTT. It translates to CSARGGALLTEAFF.

This clonotype was counted between two and nine times. The V call is TRBV15, the J call TRBJ1-1; D gene unclear. Germline V gene sequence: CDR1 LNHNV, CDR2 YYDKDF (reference sequence). The CDR3 covers 13 residues. V lost 0 bases and J 9 bases, leaving 11 bases between the germline ends. CDR3 sequence reads: CATSRDKEQQAFF. CDR3 nucleotide sequence: TGTGCCACCAGCAGAGATAAAGAACAGCAAGCTTTCTTT.

The chain recombines TRBV20-1 with TRBJ1-6; 8 bases are a match to TRBD1. The germline gives CDR1 DFQATT, CDR2 SNEGSKA (reference sequence). The CDR3 runs to 14 residues. The V and J ends lost 6 bases and 5 bases, in that order; junction bases with no gene match: 6. CDR3 bases: TGCAGTGCAGCCGGACAGGGAGATAATTCACCCCTCCACTTT. As protein: CSAAGQGDNSPLHF.

The chain employs TRBV5-1 and TRBJ2-2; either TRBD1 or TRBD2 may fit D (5 bases each). Trimming removed 2 bases from V and 5 bases from J, with 13 bases in between. Germline CDR1 SGHRS, CDR2 YFSETQ. This CDR3 is built from 15 residues. CDR3 sequence reads: CASSLRDVGTGELFF. The CDR3 bases are TGCGCCAGCAGCTTACGGGACGTGGGGACCGGGGAGCTGTTTTTT.

The V call is TRBV30, the J call TRBJ1-1, with a possible D match to TRBD1 (5 bases). V shed 5 bases and J shed 3 bases, with 7 bases lying between them. This CDR3 is built from 11 residues. The germline V gene encodes CDR1 GTSNPN and CDR2 SVGIG (reference sequence). CDR3: CAWQGYTEAFF. The CDR3, as DNA: TGTGCCTGGCAGGGCTACACTGAAGCTTTCTTT. The full variable domain, in which reference TRBV30 and TRBJ1-1 provide the parts outside the CDR3, is SQTIHQWPATLVQPVGSPLSLECTVEGTSNPNLYWYRQAAGRGLQLLFYSVGIGQISSEVPQNLSASRPQDRQFILSSKKLLLSDSGFYLCAWQGYTEAFFGQGTRLTVV.

This clonotype turned up a few times. This rearrangement joins TRBV7-9 to TRBJ2-7; 14 bases are shared with TRBD2. The germline gives CDR1 SEHNR, CDR2 FQNEAQ (reference sequence). The CDR3 runs 18 residues. With 0 bases clipped from V and 2 bases from J, the junction kept 6 bases outside the gene matches. In DNA, the CDR3 is TGTGCCAGCAGCTTAGCACCGGGACTAGCGGGAGCCACCTACGAGCAGTACTTC. As protein: CASSLAPGLAGATYEQYF.

This clonotype came up a few times. V usage is TRBV15 and J usage is TRBJ2-3; D ambiguous. Per the germline V gene, CDR1 is LNHNV and CDR2 is YYDKDF (reference sequence). Trimming pared 0 bases from V and 5 bases from J, leaving 15 bases between. The CDR3 has 16 amino acids. The CDR3 reads CATSRDLEALRDTQYF. For the CDR3, the DNA is TGTGCCACCAGCAGAGATCTTGAGGCCCTGAGAGATACGCAGTATTTT.

V is TRBV6-6 and J is TRBJ1-4; tentatively, D is TRBD1 (5 bases). The CDR3 consists of 14 residues. Germline lookup yields CDR1 MNHNY and CDR2 SVGAGI (reference sequence). Trimming pared 2 bases from V and 8 bases from J, leaving 12 bases between. CDR3 amino acids: CASSYKGQVEKLFF. CDR3 sequence (DNA): TGTGCCAGCAGTTACAAAGGACAAGTCGAAAAACTGTTTTTT.

This clonotype appeared a few times. The chain has TRBV12-3 or TRBV12-4 and TRBJ1-1; D is possibly TRBD1 (5 bases). The CDR3 loop spans 12 amino acids. V lost 7 bases to trimming and J lost 11 bases, with 17 bases between them. In DNA, the CDR3 is TGTGCCAGCAATGGGGCTTCTGGAACGGCTTTCTTT. Translation gives CASNGASGTAFF.

This clonotype was detected a few times. The chain is built from TRBV29-1 and TRBJ1-4; D not certain. V was cut by 3 bases and J by 0 bases, with 5 bases left in between. The CDR3 runs 13 residues. CDR1 is SQVTM, CDR2 ANQGSEA, per germline. The CDR3 nucleotides read TGCAGCGTTGAGGCAACAACTAATGAAAAACTGTTTTTT. The encoded protein is CSVEATTNEKLFF.

This clonotype was observed at least ten times. V usage is TRBV29-1 and J usage is TRBJ2-5; D is perhaps TRBD2 (5 bases). The CDR3 is made up of 12 amino acids. Trimming took 3 bases from V and 5 from J, leaving 10 bases between them. Germline-derived CDR1 and CDR2 are SQVTM and ANQGSEA. CDR3 region: CSVERGHETQYF. Here the CDR3 DNA reads TGCAGCGTTGAGAGAGGGCACGAGACCCAGTACTTC.

The chain is built from TRBV7-2 and TRBJ1-3; D might be TRBD1 (5 bases). V was shortened by 1 base and J by 5 bases, with 9 bases between the two germline ends. The CDR3 covers 14 residues. Germline CDR1 is SGHTA and CDR2 is FQGNSA. CDR3 DNA: TGTGCCAGCAGCTTAGTGGGGGTTAGAAACACCATATATTTT. Translation: CASSLVGVRNTIYF.

The chain recombines TRBV6-2 or TRBV6-3 with TRBJ1-1; maybe TRBD1 (6 bases). Trimming took off 4 bases at V and 4 bases at J, with 13 bases between the two ends. From germline, CDR1 is MNHEY and CDR2 SVGEGT. The CDR3 is 14 residues long. Here the CDR3 DNA reads TGTGCCAGCAGTTCCGGGGGCCTGGGCACTGAAGCTTTCTTT. Translated, it gives CASSSGGLGTEAFF.

This clonotype was seen more than once but under ten times. V usage is TRBV25-1 and J usage is TRBJ1-2; D uncertain. Germline loops: CDR1 MGHDK, CDR2 SYGVNS. V was shortened by 2 bases and J by 7 bases, with 8 bases between the two germline ends. This CDR3 spans 12 amino acids. The CDR3 here is CASSELSGGYTF. The CDR3, as DNA: TGTGCCAGCAGTGAACTAAGTGGTGGCTACACCTTC.

The chain combines TRBV4-3 with TRBJ2-1; D uncertain. Trimming pared 0 bases from V and 10 bases from J, leaving 13 bases between. The germline V gene encodes CDR1 LGHNA and CDR2 YSLEER. The CDR3 totals 14 residues. Here the CDR3 reads CASSQDYSSYEQFF. DNA of the CDR3: TGCGCCAGCAGCCAAGATTATAGCTCCTACGAGCAGTTCTTC.

The genes are TRBV20-1 and TRBJ2-1; D call uncertain. This CDR3 region has 16 residues. CDR1 is DFQATT, CDR2 SNEGSKA, per germline (reference sequence). Trimming left V 4 bases short and J 4 bases short, with 20 bases between. The CDR3 DNA sequence: TGCAGTGCTAACCCTCAGGCAGAGCGTCGTTACAATGAGCAGTTCTTC. This gives the protein CSANPQAERRYNEQFF.

The rearrangement links TRBV12-3 or TRBV12-4 to TRBJ1-2, with TRBD1 as a possible D gene (5 bases). The germline V and J ends were trimmed by 7 bases and 6 bases, with 27 bases remaining between them. The CDR3 consists of 17 residues. CDR3 nucleotides: TGTGCCAGCAATTCCCACTCGCTAAGGGAAAAGGGGCATGGCTACACCTTC. It translates to CASNSHSLREKGHGYTF.

The chain couples TRBV3-1 to TRBJ2-7; D call uncertain. Trimming cost V 1 base and J 7 bases, with 11 bases left between them. The CDR3 spans 13 residues. Germline CDR1 reads LGHDT; CDR2 reads YNNKEL (reference sequence). DNA for the CDR3: TGTGCCAGCAGCCAAGGTGATTCCCGGGAGCAGTACTTC. It specifies CASSQGDSREQYF.

Regarding this clonotype: A single base separates this from a much larger clone, so it may be a read error. The chain employs TRBV6-2 or TRBV6-3 and TRBJ2-7; 7 nucleotides align to TRBD2. CDR1 and CDR2 (germline): MNHEY, SVGEGT. The CDR3 has 17 residues. CDR3: CAGSYSSGREYDYEQYF. In nucleotides, the CDR3 is TGTGCCGGCAGTTATTCGTCCGGGCGGGAGTATGACTACGAGCAGTACTTC.

V and J are TRBV6-6 and TRBJ1-5, with D unresolved. The CDR3 loop spans 14 amino acids. Germline-derived CDR1 and CDR2 are MNHNY and SVGAGI (reference sequence). The V gene lost 10 bases and the J gene lost 0 bases, with 13 bases spanning the gap. The CDR3 nucleotides are TGTGCCACCCCCGGCAGCGATAGCAATCAGCCCCAGCATTTT. It codes for CATPGSDSNQPQHF.

This clonotype was counted at least ten times. The rearrangement uses TRBV29-1 and TRBJ2-5; D uncertain. The CDR3 covers 12 residues. Germline V lookup: CDR1 SQVTM, CDR2 ANQGSEA. Trimming removed 1 base from V and 5 bases from J, with 8 bases in between. The CDR3 sequence is CSVEGNRETQYF. The DNA for the CDR3 is TGCAGCGTTGAAGGAAATAGGGAGACCCAGTACTTC.

This chain joins TRBV7-2 and TRBJ2-3, with D uncertain. Germline V CDR1 and CDR2: SGHTA, FQGNSA. The CDR3 has 13 amino acids. Trimming cost V 0 bases and J 7 bases, with 8 bases left between them. Here the CDR3 DNA reads TGTGCCAGCAGCTTAGCGTTAGCTAATACGCAGTATTTT. This sequence encodes CASSLALANTQYF.

This clonotype has more than one count but fewer than ten. This chain connects TRBV7-2 to TRBJ1-6, with D tentatively TRBD1 (6 bases). V lost 2 bases to trimming and J lost 9 bases, with 20 bases between them. CDR1 is SGHTA, CDR2 FQGNSA, per germline. The CDR3 is 17 amino acids. Here the CDR3 reads CASSLNWGGWGISPLHF. CDR3 DNA sequence: TGTGCCAGCAGCTTAAATTGGGGGGGCTGGGGTATTTCACCCCTCCACTTT.

This clonotype has only one observation. One base away lies a much larger clone, so this may be a sequencing read error. The chain links TRBV6-6 to TRBJ2-5, with unresolved D. The germline V gene encodes CDR1 MNHNY and CDR2 SVGAGI (reference sequence). V lost 5 bases to trimming and J lost 11 bases, with 12 bases between them. CDR3 size: 11 residues. The CDR3 spells CASSVNNEQYF. CDR3 in DNA: TGTGCCAGCAGTGTTAACAATGAGCAGTACTTC.